One sample yielded the 32 T cell receptor beta chains listed below, sequenced in a study of human T cells and chemical hapten exposure. Stated time point: patch test 1, 2 weeks after DPC sensitization. The sample's treatment: therapeutic diphenylcyclopropenone sensitization with weekly scalp DPC. TCRdb analysed the RACE reads with MiXCR anew, one entry per CDR3 protein. Of roughly 180,000 distinct CDR3 sequences in the sample, approximately 20% were seen once. Source: whole blood, taken in connection with sensitization to the hapten diphenylcyclopropenone (DPC). These TCRs come from a woman aged 45 to 65 with alopecia areata. Some clones in this sample may be carry-over from other donors' samples.

This clonotype was counted between two and nine times. The gene calls are TRBV11-2 and TRBJ2-3, with D possibly TRBD1 on 6 matching bases. CDR3 length: 16 residues. Trimming shortened V by 5 bases and J by 6 bases, and 21 bases separated the two germline ends. Germline V gene lookup returns CDR1 SGHAT and CDR2 FQNNGV. The CDR3 sequence: CASSLNRWAGVDTQYF. As DNA, the CDR3 is TGTGCCAGCAGCCTAAACCGTTGGGCAGGGGTGGATACGCAGTATTTT.

The chain links TRBV15 to TRBJ1-1; 7 nucleotides align to TRBD1. This CDR3 has 18 amino acids. Trimming removed 0 bases from V and 0 bases from J; junction bases left unmatched: 10. Looked up from germline, CDR1 is LNHNV and CDR2 is YYDKDF (reference sequence). The CDR3 DNA reads TGTGCCACCAGCAGAGATCGGATGGACAGGCTCATGAACACTGAAGCTTTCTTT. It translates to CATSRDRMDRLMNTEAFF.

A single count supports this clonotype. The chain recombines TRBV6-1 with TRBJ2-1; the match to TRBD2 covers 13 bases. Germline loops: CDR1 MNHNS, CDR2 SASEGT. The CDR3 loop spans 15 amino acids. Trimming removed 8 bases from V and 10 bases from J; junction bases left unmatched: 11. CDR3 in amino acids: CASGATGLAGEEQFF. DNA of the CDR3: TGTGCCAGCGGCGCTACCGGACTAGCGGGAGAAGAGCAGTTCTTC.

The V call is TRBV20-1, the J call TRBJ2-1; 10 nucleotides align to TRBD2. Per the germline V gene, CDR1 is DFQATT and CDR2 is SNEGSKA (reference sequence). The length of the CDR3 is 14 residues. Trimming took 2 bases from V and 10 from J; bases not matched to a gene: 8. The CDR3 reads CSARLSGRAQEQFF. CDR3 bases: TGCAGTGCTAGATTGAGCGGGAGGGCCCAAGAGCAGTTCTTC.

V and J are TRBV5-5 and TRBJ1-1; TRBD1 aligns across 11 bases. CDR1 is SGHKS, CDR2 YYEKEE, per germline (reference sequence). The V segment lost 0 bases and the J segment 0 bases; nucleotides outside the gene matches: 4. The length of the CDR3 is 17 residues. The DNA of the CDR3 is TGTGCCAGCAGCTTGGCCTGGGACAGGGGGATGAACACTGAAGCTTTCTTT. It codes for CASSLAWDRGMNTEAFF. Filled out from reference TRBV5-5 and TRBJ1-1, the complete variable domain reads DAGVTQSPTHLIKTRGQQVTLRCSPISGHKSVSWYQQVLGQGPQFIFQYYEKEERGRGNFPDRFSARQFPNYSSELNVNALLLGDSALYLCASSLAWDRGMNTEAFFGQGTRLTVV.

This clonotype turned up a few times. The J gene is TRBJ1-1, the V gene TRBV5-1; 10 bases are shared with TRBD1. The CDR3 has 16 amino acids. Germline lookup yields CDR1 SGHRS and CDR2 YFSETQ. Trimming took 4 bases from V and 5 from J; bases not matched to a gene: 11. CDR3 sequence reads: CASSLFTGTGETEAFF. CDR3 nucleotide sequence: TGCGCCAGCAGCCTCTTTACCGGGACAGGGGAGACTGAAGCTTTCTTT.

This clonotype was counted between two and nine times. Here the CDR3 reads CAWSEDNYGYTF. CDR3 coding DNA: TGTGCCTGGAGTGAGGACAACTATGGCTACACCTTC. The chain uses TRBV30 and TRBJ1-2; D is unclear. Trimming cost V 1 base and J 2 bases, with 5 bases left between them. Per germline, CDR1 GTSNPN and CDR2 SVGIG (reference sequence). The CDR3 is 12 amino acids.

V gene TRBV6-5 combines with J gene TRBJ2-2; 9 bases agree with TRBD1. The germline V gene has CDR1 MNHEY and CDR2 SVGAGI. After removal of 2 bases from V and 6 bases from J, the junction contained 10 bases not matched to a gene. The CDR3 has 17 residues. CDR3 in amino acids: CASSYPQQGARAGELFF. The CDR3 DNA reads TGTGCCAGCAGTTACCCCCAACAGGGGGCGAGGGCCGGGGAGCTGTTTTTT.

This clonotype was seen a handful of times. The V call is TRBV7-2, the J call TRBJ2-1, with D tentatively TRBD2 (5 bases). Looked up from germline, CDR1 is SGHTA and CDR2 is FQGNSA. V was trimmed by 10 bases and J by 1 base, leaving 20 bases between them. This CDR3 is built from 16 residues. The CDR3 region is CATTVRAVGSYNEQFF. CDR3 in DNA: TGTGCCACCACGGTGCGGGCCGTTGGGTCCTACAATGAGCAGTTCTTC.

The DNA of the CDR3 is TGTGCCAGCAGCTTAGTACAGCCTAGCTCTGGGGCCAACGTCCTGACTTTC. Translating it yields CASSLVQPSSGANVLTF. The V and J genes are TRBV7-9 and TRBJ2-6; D is undetermined. The CDR3 is 17 residues long. Germline CDR1 reads SEHNR; CDR2 reads FQNEAQ (reference sequence). The ends were cut back, 1 base at V and 0 bases at J, with 10 bases in the middle.

The chain joins TRBV6-2 or TRBV6-3 to TRBJ2-5, with 7 bases that match TRBD2. J was trimmed by 4 bases and V by 7 bases; bases with no gene match: 9. The CDR3 spans 14 residues. Looked up from germline, CDR1 is MNHEY and CDR2 is SVGEGT. The CDR3 coding sequence is TGTGCCAGCAAGGGTGCGGGGGAGGGAGAGACCCAGTACTTC. This encodes CASKGAGEGETQYF.

This clonotype was recorded many times. This chain uses TRBV20-1 with TRBJ2-7, with D hard to call. Between the trimmed V and J ends, which lost 6 bases and 4 bases, there was a span of 16 bases. Germline CDR1 is DFQATT and CDR2 is SNEGSKA (reference sequence). The CDR3 runs 13 residues. The CDR3 DNA reads as TGCAGTGCCAGTTCTGGCGGTACTTACGAGCAGTACTTC. Protein: CSASSGGTYEQYF.

In its sample, this clonotype was seen a few times. This chain links TRBV7-8 with TRBJ1-2, with no clear D. This CDR3 is built from 12 residues. Per the germline V gene, CDR1 is SGHVS and CDR2 is FQNEAQ. V was pared by 1 base and J by 4 bases, with 4 bases between. This CDR3 reads CASSLEPYGYTF. CDR3 DNA sequence: TGTGCCAGCAGCTTAGAACCCTATGGCTACACCTTC. Using reference TRBV7-8 and TRBJ1-2 for the parts outside the CDR3, the full variable domain is GAGVSQSPRYKVAKRGQDVALRCDPISGHVSLFWYQQALGQGPEFLTYFQNEAQLDKSGLPSDRFFAERPEGSVSTLKIQRTQQEDSAVYLCASSLEPYGYTFGSGTRLTVV.

This clonotype was counted a few times. The chain employs TRBV6-4 and TRBJ1-2, with D unclear. Germline V CDR1 and CDR2: MRHNA, SNTAGT. The CDR3 totals 12 residues. Trimming pared 7 bases from V and 2 bases from J, leaving 8 bases between. The CDR3 reads CASIPGNYGYTF. CDR3 coding DNA: TGTGCCAGCATTCCTGGAAACTATGGCTACACCTTC.

The rearrangement joins TRBV6-2 or TRBV6-3 to TRBJ1-5, with D unresolved. V lost 2 bases to trimming and J lost 4 bases, with 15 bases between them. CDR3 length equals 16 residues. Germline CDR1 and CDR2: MNHEY and SVGEGT. This chain's CDR3 is CASSYGRREDNQPQHF. Here the CDR3 DNA reads TGTGCCAGCAGTTACGGACGTAGGGAGGATAATCAGCCCCAGCATTTT.

This chain joins TRBV20-1 and TRBJ1-5; D gene uncertain. CDR1 is DFQATT and CDR2 is SNEGSKA in the germline V gene (reference sequence). V was clipped by 5 bases and J by 0 bases, with 11 bases between them. CDR3 size: 14 residues. CDR3: CSAGPGISNQPQHF. Here the CDR3 DNA reads TGCAGTGCTGGTCCCGGAATTAGCAATCAGCCCCAGCATTTT.

The chain couples TRBV27 to TRBJ1-4; D possibly corresponds to TRBD1 (6 bases). V lost 5 bases and J lost 8, with 24 bases in between. Germline V gives CDR1 MNHEY, CDR2 SMNVEV (reference sequence). CDR3 length equals 17 residues. DNA of the CDR3: TGTGCCAGCAGTGGCACCCCACAGGGCCGCGGTGGGGAAAAACTGTTTTTT. It encodes CASSGTPQGRGGEKLFF.

The V call is TRBV7-2, the J call TRBJ2-5; TRBD2 is a possible D gene (5 bases). The CDR3 totals 15 residues. Germline CDR1 is SGHTA and CDR2 is FQGNSA. Trimming stripped 2 bases from V and 4 bases from J, with 14 bases between. CDR3 bases: TGTGCCAGCAGCTTACGAGCGGATCCCGGAGAGACCCAGTACTTC. The encoded protein is CASSLRADPGETQYF. Using reference TRBV7-2 and TRBJ2-5 for the parts outside the CDR3, the full variable domain is GAGVSQSPSNKVTEKGKDVELRCDPISGHTALYWYRQSLGQGLEFLIYFQGNSAPDKSGLPSDRFSAERTGGSVSTLTIQRTQQEDSAVYLCASSLRADPGETQYFGPGTRLLVL.

The V gene is TRBV29-1, the J gene TRBJ2-1; D is unclear. V was clipped by 6 bases and J by 9 bases, with 21 bases between them. Germline V gene data show CDR1 as SQVTM and CDR2 as ANQGSEA. This CDR3 is 14 amino acids long. The CDR3 region is CSVSSPILLAEQFF. The CDR3 nucleotides read TGCAGCGTCTCAAGTCCTATCCTCCTGGCTGAGCAGTTCTTC.

For the CDR3, the DNA is TGTGCCAGTAGTATGGGACTAGCGGTTTCCTACGAGCAGTACTTC. It specifies CASSMGLAVSYEQYF. The chain recombines TRBV19 with TRBJ2-7; 11 nucleotides agree with TRBD2. Germline CDR1 LNHDA, CDR2 SQIVND (reference sequence). V gave up 3 bases and J gave up 1 base; unmatched junction bases: 2. This CDR3 region has 15 residues.

CDR3 sequence: CSASLPGQGNQETQYF. The CDR3 DNA is TGCAGTGCTAGCTTACCGGGACAGGGCAATCAAGAGACCCAGTACTTC. The chain employs TRBV20-1 and TRBJ2-5, with TRBD1 identical over 9 bases. The V and J ends lost 3 bases and 2 bases, in that order; junction bases with no gene match: 10. The CDR3 is made up of 16 amino acids. CDR1 and CDR2 from the germline V gene are DFQATT and SNEGSKA (reference sequence).

The CDR3 DNA reads as TGCGCCAGCAGCTTGGAAGGGGTAGCGAACACTGAAGCTTTCTTT. It yields the protein CASSLEGVANTEAFF. The chain combines TRBV5-1 with TRBJ1-1; maybe TRBD1 (5 bases). Between the trimmed V and J ends, which lost 0 bases and 1 base, there was a span of 10 bases. This CDR3 contains 15 residues. The germline CDR1 and CDR2 sequences are SGHRS and YFSETQ.

V is TRBV5-5 and J is TRBJ1-4; unclear D gene. Trimming removed 2 bases at V and 2 bases at J, with 16 bases between. The CDR3 covers 17 residues. Germline CDR1 and CDR2: SGHKS and YYEKEE (reference sequence). The CDR3 here is CASSFGPVFTTNEKLFF. Here the CDR3 DNA reads TGTGCCAGCAGCTTCGGACCGGTTTTCACGACTAATGAAAAACTGTTTTTT.

The chain employs TRBV7-9 and TRBJ2-7; D gene unclear. Per germline, CDR1 SEHNR and CDR2 FQNEAQ (reference sequence). The V and J ends lost 4 bases and 2 bases respectively, with 6 bases between them. This CDR3 has 12 amino acids. DNA of the CDR3: TGTGCCAGCAGCTCACCAACCTACGAGCAGTACTTC. This gives the protein CASSSPTYEQYF.

This clonotype was counted a few times. This sequence joins TRBV20-1 and TRBJ2-5, with TRBD2 matching over 12 bases. The CDR3 totals 15 residues. From germline, CDR1 is DFQATT and CDR2 SNEGSKA (reference sequence). V lost 5 bases and J lost 4; bases outside the gene matches: 8. The CDR3 here is CSALRLAGVGETQYF. For the CDR3, the DNA is TGCAGTGCTCTTCGACTAGCGGGAGTCGGAGAGACCCAGTACTTC.

Worth noting for this clonotype: The CDR3 carries no conserved terminal phenylalanine or tryptophan, so it likely arises from a read error. The genes are TRBV20-1 and TRBJ2-1; 10 positions agree with TRBD2. After removal of 2 bases from V and 4 bases from J, the junction contained 5 bases not matched to a gene. The germline CDR1 and CDR2 sequences are DFQATT and SNEGSKA (reference sequence). CDR3 size: 15 residues. The DNA of the CDR3 is TGCAGTGCTAGACAAGCTAGCGGGAGTTACAATGAGCAGTTCTCC. Amino acid sequence: CSARQASGSYNEQFS.

V usage is TRBV7-2 and J usage is TRBJ2-5; D might be TRBD1 or TRBD2, each matching 5 bases. CDR3 length equals 14 residues. Germline V lookup: CDR1 SGHTA, CDR2 FQGNSA. Trimming took off 0 bases at V and 7 bases at J, with 12 bases between the two ends. The CDR3 loop reads CASSLAGPMGTQYF. In nucleotides, the CDR3 is TGTGCCAGCAGCTTAGCGGGACCTATGGGGACCCAGTACTTC.

On this clonotype: The conserved phenylalanine or tryptophan normally closing the CDR3 is absent here, so this likely arose from a read error. No DNA is shown, since the ends of the CDR3 on it are uncertain; the CDR3 is the one TCRdb lists. The CDR3 loop is CATSDLRQGILWV. The chain joins TRBV24-1 to TRBJ1-1; TRBD1, the D gene given by the table, was not confirmed from the DNA. Ends included, the CDR3 has 13 residues. Germline CDR1 is KGHDR and CDR2 is SFDVKD.

There are many counts of this clonotype. This chain uses TRBV29-1 with TRBJ2-1; D is undetermined. Germline loops: CDR1 SQVTM, CDR2 ANQGSEA. Trimming left V 6 bases short and J 4 bases short, with 4 bases between. The CDR3 consists of 10 residues. The CDR3 sequence: CSVRYNEQFF. CDR3 in DNA: TGCAGCGTGCGGTACAATGAGCAGTTCTTC.

This clonotype has just a few counts. The chain has TRBV5-6 and TRBJ1-1; D may be TRBD1 (6 bases). Germline CDR1 SGHDT, CDR2 YYEEEE. The V gene lost 1 base and the J gene lost 6 bases, with 13 bases spanning the gap. This CDR3 is built from 14 residues. CDR3 protein: CASSLRGASAEAFF. The CDR3 coding sequence is TGTGCCAGCAGCTTGAGGGGGGCGAGCGCTGAAGCTTTCTTT.

There are a few counts of this clonotype. The chain couples TRBV4-2 to TRBJ2-2, with TRBD2 matching over 9 bases. The CDR3 loop spans 16 amino acids. Germline V CDR1 and CDR2: LGHNA, YNFKEQ. V shed 0 bases, J shed 3 bases, and the junction held 2 bases outside the gene matches. The CDR3 protein is CASSQDRLADTGELFF. As DNA, the CDR3 is TGTGCCAGCAGCCAAGATCGACTAGCGGACACCGGGGAGCTGTTTTTT.

V and J are TRBV5-1 and TRBJ2-3; D remains ambiguous. CDR3 length: 16 residues. Looked up from germline, CDR1 is SGHRS and CDR2 is YFSETQ. Trimming cost V 1 base and J 1 base, with 13 bases left between them. CDR3: CASSLTLDGGTDTQYF. For the CDR3, the DNA is TGCGCCAGCAGCTTGACTCTTGACGGAGGCACAGATACGCAGTATTTT.